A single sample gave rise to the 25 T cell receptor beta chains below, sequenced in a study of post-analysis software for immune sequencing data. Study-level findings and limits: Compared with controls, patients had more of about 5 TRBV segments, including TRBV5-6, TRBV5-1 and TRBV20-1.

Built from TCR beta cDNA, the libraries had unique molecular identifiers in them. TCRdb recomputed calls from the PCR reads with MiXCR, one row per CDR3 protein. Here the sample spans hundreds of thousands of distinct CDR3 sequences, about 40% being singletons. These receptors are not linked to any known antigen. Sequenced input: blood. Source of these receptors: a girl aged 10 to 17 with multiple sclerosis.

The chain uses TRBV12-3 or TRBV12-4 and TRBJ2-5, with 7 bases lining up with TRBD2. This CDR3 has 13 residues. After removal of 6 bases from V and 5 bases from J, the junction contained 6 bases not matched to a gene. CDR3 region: CASRAGAGETQYF. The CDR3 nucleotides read TGTGCCAGCAGGGCGGGAGCTGGGGAGACCCAGTACTTC.

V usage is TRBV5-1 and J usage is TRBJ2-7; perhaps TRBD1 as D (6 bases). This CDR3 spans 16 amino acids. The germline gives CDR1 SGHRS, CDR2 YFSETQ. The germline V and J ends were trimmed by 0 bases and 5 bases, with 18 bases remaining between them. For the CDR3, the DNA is TGCGCCAGCAGCTTGGGCGTAAGACAGGAATCCAACGAGCAGTACTTC. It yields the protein CASSLGVRQESNEQYF.

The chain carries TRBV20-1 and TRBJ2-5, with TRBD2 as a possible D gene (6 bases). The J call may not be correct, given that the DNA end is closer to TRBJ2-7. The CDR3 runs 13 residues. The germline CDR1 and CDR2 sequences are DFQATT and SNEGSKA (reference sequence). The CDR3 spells CSARNTGTVEQYF. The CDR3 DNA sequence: TGCAGTGCTAGGAACACCGGGACTGTCGAGCAGTACTTC.

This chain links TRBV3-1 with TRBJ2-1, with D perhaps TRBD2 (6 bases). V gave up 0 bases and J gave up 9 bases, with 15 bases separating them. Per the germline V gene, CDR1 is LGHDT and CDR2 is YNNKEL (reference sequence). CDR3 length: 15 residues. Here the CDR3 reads CASSQDRRAHGEQFF. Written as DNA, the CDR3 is TGTGCCAGCAGCCAAGATAGGAGGGCCCATGGTGAGCAGTTCTTC.

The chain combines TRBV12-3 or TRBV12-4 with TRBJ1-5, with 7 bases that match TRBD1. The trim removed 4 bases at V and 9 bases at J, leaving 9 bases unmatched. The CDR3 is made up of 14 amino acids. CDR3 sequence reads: CASSSKGDSSPQHF. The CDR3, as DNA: TGTGCCAGCAGTTCAAAGGGGGACAGTTCGCCCCAGCATTTT.

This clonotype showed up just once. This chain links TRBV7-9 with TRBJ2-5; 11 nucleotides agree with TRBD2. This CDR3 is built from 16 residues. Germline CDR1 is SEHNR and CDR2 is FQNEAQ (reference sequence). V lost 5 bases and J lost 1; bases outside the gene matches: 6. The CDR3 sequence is CASSTGLAGAQETQYF. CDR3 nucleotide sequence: TGTGCCAGCAGCACCGGACTAGCGGGTGCCCAAGAGACCCAGTACTTC.

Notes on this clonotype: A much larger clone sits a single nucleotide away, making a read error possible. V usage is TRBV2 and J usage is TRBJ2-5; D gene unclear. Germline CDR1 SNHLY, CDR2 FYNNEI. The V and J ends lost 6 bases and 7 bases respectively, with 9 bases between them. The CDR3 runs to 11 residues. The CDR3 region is CASSVEGTQYF. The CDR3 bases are TGTGCCAGCAGCGTGGAAGGGACCCAGTACTTC.

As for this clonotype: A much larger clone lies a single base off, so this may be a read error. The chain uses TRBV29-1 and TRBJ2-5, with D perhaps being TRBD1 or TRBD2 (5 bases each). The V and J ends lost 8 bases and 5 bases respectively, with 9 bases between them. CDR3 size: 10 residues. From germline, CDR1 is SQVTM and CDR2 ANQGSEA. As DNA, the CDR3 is TGCAGCATTTGGGGGGAGACCCAGTACTTC. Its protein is CSIWGETQYF.

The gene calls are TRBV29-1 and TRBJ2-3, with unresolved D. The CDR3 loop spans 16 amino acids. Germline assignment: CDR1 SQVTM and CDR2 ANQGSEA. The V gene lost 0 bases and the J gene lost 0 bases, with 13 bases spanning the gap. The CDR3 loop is CSVEDLLGTSTDTQYF. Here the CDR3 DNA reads TGCAGCGTTGAAGACCTCCTAGGCACTAGCACAGATACGCAGTATTTT.

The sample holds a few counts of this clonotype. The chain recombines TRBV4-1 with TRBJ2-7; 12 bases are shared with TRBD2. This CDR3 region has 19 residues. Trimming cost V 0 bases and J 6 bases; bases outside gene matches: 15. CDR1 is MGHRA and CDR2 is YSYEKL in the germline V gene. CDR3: CASSQEIPLAGGANGEQYF. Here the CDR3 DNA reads TGCGCCAGCAGCCAAGAAATCCCACTAGCGGGAGGAGCGAATGGCGAGCAGTACTTC.

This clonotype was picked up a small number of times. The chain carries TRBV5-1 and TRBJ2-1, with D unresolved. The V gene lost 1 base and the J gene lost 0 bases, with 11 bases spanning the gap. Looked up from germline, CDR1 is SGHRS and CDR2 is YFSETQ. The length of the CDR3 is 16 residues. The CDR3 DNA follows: TGCGCCAGCAGCTTGCAGGCGTCGAGCTCCTACAATGAGCAGTTCTTC. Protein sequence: CASSLQASSSYNEQFF.

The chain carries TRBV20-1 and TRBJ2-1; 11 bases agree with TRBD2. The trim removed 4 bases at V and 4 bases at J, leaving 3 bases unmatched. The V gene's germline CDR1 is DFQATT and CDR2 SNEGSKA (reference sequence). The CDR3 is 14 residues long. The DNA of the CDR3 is TGCAGTGCTACCCGACTAGCGGGGTACAATGAGCAGTTCTTC. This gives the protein CSATRLAGYNEQFF.

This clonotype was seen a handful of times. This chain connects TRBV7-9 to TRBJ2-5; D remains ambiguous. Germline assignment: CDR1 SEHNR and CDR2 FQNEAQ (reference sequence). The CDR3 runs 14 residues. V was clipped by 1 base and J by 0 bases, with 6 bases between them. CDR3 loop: CASSLGMNQETQYF. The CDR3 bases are TGTGCCAGCAGCTTAGGCATGAACCAAGAGACCCAGTACTTC. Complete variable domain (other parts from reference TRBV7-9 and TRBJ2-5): DTGVSQNPRHKITKRGQNVTFRCDPISEHNRLYWYRQTLGQGPEFLTYFQNEAQLEKSRLLSDRFSAERPKGSFSTLEIQRTEQGDSAMYLCASSLGMNQETQYFGPGTRLLVL.

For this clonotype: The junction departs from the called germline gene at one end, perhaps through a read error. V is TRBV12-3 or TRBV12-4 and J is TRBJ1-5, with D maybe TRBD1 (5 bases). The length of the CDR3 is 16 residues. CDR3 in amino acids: CTSSLPGQGPNQPQHF. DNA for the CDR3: TGTACCAGCAGTCTCCCTGGACAAGGCCCAAATCAGCCCCAGCATTTT.

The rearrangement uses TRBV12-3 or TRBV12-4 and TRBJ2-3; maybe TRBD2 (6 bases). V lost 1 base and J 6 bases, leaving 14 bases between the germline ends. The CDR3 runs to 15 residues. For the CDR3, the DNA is TGTGCCAGCAGTTTAGTAGCGGTGGGTGTCGATACGCAGTATTTT. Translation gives CASSLVAVGVDTQYF.

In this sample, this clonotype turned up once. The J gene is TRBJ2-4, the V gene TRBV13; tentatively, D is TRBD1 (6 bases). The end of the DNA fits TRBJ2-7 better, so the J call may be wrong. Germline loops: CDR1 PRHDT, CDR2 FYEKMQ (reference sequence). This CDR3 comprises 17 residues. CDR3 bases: TGTGCCAGCAGCTTAGGGGCGTTGGGGACACCGACCTACGAGCAGTACTTC. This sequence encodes CASSLGALGTPTYEQYF.

CDR3 sequence: CSAVGGSWDTQYF. The CDR3 coding sequence is TGCAGTGCTGTAGGAGGGAGTTGGGATACGCAGTATTTT. V is TRBV20-1 and J is TRBJ2-3, with D possibly TRBD2 on 6 matching bases. V was cut by 5 bases and J by 6 bases, with 15 bases left in between. Germline CDR1 is DFQATT and CDR2 is SNEGSKA (reference sequence). CDR3 length equals 13 residues.

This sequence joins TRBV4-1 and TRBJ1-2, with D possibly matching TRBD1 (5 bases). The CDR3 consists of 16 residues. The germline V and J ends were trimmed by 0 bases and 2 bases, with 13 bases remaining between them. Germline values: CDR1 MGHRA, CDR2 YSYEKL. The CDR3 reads CASSQDSAGLNYGYTF. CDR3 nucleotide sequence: TGCGCCAGCAGCCAAGATTCGGCAGGGTTAAACTATGGCTACACCTTC.

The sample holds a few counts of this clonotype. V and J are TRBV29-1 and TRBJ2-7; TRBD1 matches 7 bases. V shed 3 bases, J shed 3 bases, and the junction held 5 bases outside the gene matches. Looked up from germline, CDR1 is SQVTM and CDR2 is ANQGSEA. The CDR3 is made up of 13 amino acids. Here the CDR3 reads CSVELTGFYEQYF. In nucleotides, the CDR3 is TGCAGCGTTGAGTTGACAGGGTTCTACGAGCAGTACTTC.

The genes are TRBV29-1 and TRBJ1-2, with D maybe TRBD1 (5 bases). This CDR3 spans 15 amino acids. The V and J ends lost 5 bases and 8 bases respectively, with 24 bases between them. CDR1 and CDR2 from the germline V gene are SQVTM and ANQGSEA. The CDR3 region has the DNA TGCAGCGTTACTAAAAACAGGTTGTCCGGGGGAGGCTACACCTTC. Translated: CSVTKNRLSGGGYTF.

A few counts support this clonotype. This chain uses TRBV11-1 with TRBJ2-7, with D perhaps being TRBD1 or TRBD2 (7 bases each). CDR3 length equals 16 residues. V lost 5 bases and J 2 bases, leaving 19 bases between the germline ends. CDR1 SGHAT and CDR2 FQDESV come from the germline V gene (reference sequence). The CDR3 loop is CASSHADREGAYEQYF. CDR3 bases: TGTGCCAGCAGCCACGCTGACAGGGAGGGGGCCTACGAGCAGTACTTC.

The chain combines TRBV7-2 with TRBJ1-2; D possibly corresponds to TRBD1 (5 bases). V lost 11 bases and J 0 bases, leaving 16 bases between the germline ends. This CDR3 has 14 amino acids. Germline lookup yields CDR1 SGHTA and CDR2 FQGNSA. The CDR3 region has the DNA TGTGCCTCCATGGCAGGGAGAGCTAACTATGGCTACACCTTC. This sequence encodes CASMAGRANYGYTF.

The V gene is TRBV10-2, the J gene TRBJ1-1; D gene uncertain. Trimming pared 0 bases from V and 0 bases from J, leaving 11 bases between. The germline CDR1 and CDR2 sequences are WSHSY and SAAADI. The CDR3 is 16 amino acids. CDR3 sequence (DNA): TGCGCCAGCAGTGAGTCGTCGGCAGCCCTGAACACTGAAGCTTTCTTT. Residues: CASSESSAALNTEAFF.

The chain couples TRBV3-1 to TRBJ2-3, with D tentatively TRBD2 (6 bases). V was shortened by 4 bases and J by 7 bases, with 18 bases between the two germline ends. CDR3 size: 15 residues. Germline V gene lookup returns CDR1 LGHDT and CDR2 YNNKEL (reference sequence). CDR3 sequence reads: CASSPPGLRGNTQYF. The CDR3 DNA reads TGTGCCAGCAGCCCACCGGGACTCCGTGGGAATACGCAGTATTTT.

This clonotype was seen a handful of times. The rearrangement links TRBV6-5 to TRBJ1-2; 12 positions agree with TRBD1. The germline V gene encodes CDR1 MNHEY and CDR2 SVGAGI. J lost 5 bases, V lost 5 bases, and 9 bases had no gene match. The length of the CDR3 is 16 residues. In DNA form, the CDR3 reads TGTGCCAGCAGTACACCGGGACAGGGGGCACGGTATGGCTACACCTTC. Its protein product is CASSTPGQGARYGYTF.